The clone carrying this TCR beta chain was detected ten times or more. Antigen specificity is unknown. This library used about 400 ng RNA and molecular barcoded adaptors spanning alpha/delta and beta/gamma chains. TCRdb reprocessed the reads via MiXCR and lists one record per CDR3 protein. The repertoire has 85,000 to 100,000 distinct CDR3 sequences, about 22% of them found once; the top ten carry about 10%. The sample originates from a study of read filtering for tumor transcriptome and immune sequencing. Study context: Whole-transcriptome libraries were prepared after DNase treatment. IR-seq gave about 4.05 to 11 million TCR reads per sample; RNA-seq gave about 80 to 1273. Overall study results and limits: Without single-read clonotypes, shared clonotype proportions correlated more between IR-seq and RNA-seq. Even smaller IR-seq throughput identified most shared clonotypes.

Germline V CDR1 and CDR2: SGHRS, YFSETQ. V lost 0 bases and J 7 bases, leaving 11 bases between the germline ends. The CDR3 spans 14 residues. The rearrangement uses TRBV5-1 and TRBJ2-1; tentatively, D is TRBD2 (6 bases). The sequenced sample was a population of CD138-negative cells sorted from bone marrow. This TCR was sampled from a donor at least 40 years old with multiple myeloma. The CDR3 reads CASSLGDWKNEQFF. DNA of the CDR3: TGCGCCAGCAGCTTGGGGGACTGGAAAAATGAGCAGTTCTTC.